This T cell receptor beta chain was obtained from a study of T cells in Graves' hyperthyroidism and ophthalmopathy. Study summary: Staff took peripheral blood when the initial diagnosis was made, before any treatment began.

This clonotype was picked up a small number of times. No antigen is known for it. Lactation, pregnancy, other autoimmune disease or uncontrolled infection led to exclusion of patients. Regions amplified from RNA transcripts were the TCR beta CDR3 regions. With the HTBI primer set, the TCR CDR3 went through a first round of RT-PCR. TCRdb called the multiplex PCR reads again in MiXCR, with one record for every CDR3 protein. The data hold roughly 350,000 distinct CDR3 sequences, with around 13% observed a single time. Study findings and constraints: Blood samples included most of the expanded thyroid clonotypes exceeding 0.001.

Unmatched junction bases numbered 16, after V lost 5 bases and J lost 10 bases. This CDR3 is 18 amino acids long. Germline V lookup: CDR1 SEHNR, CDR2 FQNEAQ (reference sequence). The origin of this receptor is a woman aged 40-49 years with Graves' ophthalmopathy. Sequencing was done on a sample of blood. The chain couples TRBV7-9 to TRBJ2-1, with TRBD2 identical over 14 bases. CDR3 loop: CASSVDKPGLAGEREQFF. The CDR3 DNA is TGTGCCAGCAGCGTCGACAAACCGGGACTAGCGGGGGAGAGGGAGCAGTTCTTC.